One and the same sample provided the 6 T cell receptor beta chains below, sequenced in a study of blood T cell repertoires in COVID-19. Profiled with immunoSEQ multiplex PCR; TCRdb holds only in-frame clones, not every one. This table has approximately 190,000 clones, over 70% appearing once. The sequencing sample was made of peripheral blood. The source is a man between 60 and 75 years old with active or convalescent COVID-19.

V usage is TRBV24-1 and J usage is TRBJ2-3; no firm D call. Trimming took off 5 bases at V and 2 bases at J, with 13 bases between the two ends. This CDR3 is 15 amino acids long. Germline CDR1 and CDR2: KGHDR and SFDVKD. As DNA, the CDR3 is TGTGCCACCAGTGCCCTAGTGGGTTCCACAGATACGCAGTATTTT. Amino acids: CATSALVGSTDTQYF.

The chain uses TRBV6-2 or TRBV6-3 and TRBJ1-5; 7 nucleotides align to TRBD1. CDR1 is MNHEY and CDR2 is SVGEGT in the germline V gene. The CDR3 has 15 residues. Trimming took 2 bases from V and 11 from J; bases not matched to a gene: 12. DNA of the CDR3: TGTGCCAGCAGTTACCCGACAGGGAGGCAATGGACCCAGCATTTT. Its protein product is CASSYPTGRQWTQHF.

This chain uses TRBV21-1 with TRBJ2-6; the D segment call TRBD1 is taken from the table without a DNA check. TRBV21-1 is a pseudogene segment. The CDR3 runs 18 residues. The CDR3 loop reads CARSRYRGGLSGANVLTF. The CDR3 DNA is TGTGCCAGGTCCCGTTATAGAGGGGGTTTATCTGGGGCCAACGTCCTGACTTTC.

This chain uses TRBV10-3 with TRBJ2-7, with 10 bases matching TRBD1. The CDR3 totals 15 residues. In germline, CDR1 is ENHRY, CDR2 SYGVKD. J gave up 7 bases and V 10 bases, and 16 bases lay outside the gene matches. CDR3 DNA sequence: TGTGCCACCCAAGCCCCGGGGGACAGGGGTTTTGAGCAGTACTTC. This sequence encodes CATQAPGDRGFEQYF.

The chain uses TRBV3-1 (or the pseudogene TRBV3-2) and TRBJ1-2, with TRBD1 matching 9 bases. Germline V CDR1 and CDR2: LGHDT, YNNKEL (reference sequence). The CDR3 has 16 amino acids. V dropped 3 bases and J dropped 8; count of bases not matched to a gene: 13. The DNA for the CDR3 is TGTGCCAGCAGCCACGCTCGCTCCGGGGACAGGGAAGGCTACACCTTC. Amino acid sequence: CASSHARSGDREGYTF.

The chain uses TRBV27 and TRBJ1-1; the match to TRBD1 covers 7 bases. The CDR3 is made up of 12 amino acids. The J segment lost 10 bases and the V segment lost 3 bases, leaving 5 bases of the junction unmatched. The germline gives CDR1 MNHEY, CDR2 SMNVEV (reference sequence). CDR3 in amino acids: CASSFPGQPAFF. The CDR3 DNA reads as TGTGCCAGCAGTTTCCCGGGACAGCCAGCTTTCTTT.